The rows below give T cell receptor beta chains drawn from one sample of a study of T cell responses to AZD1222 COVID-19 vaccine. Only in-frame clones appear in the TCRdb table, and some are missing; sequencing was by immunoSEQ multiplex PCR. The repertoire holds more than 150,000 clones, with 85% to 90% as singletons. This material consisted of peripheral blood, taken on day 0 of MenACWY control vaccination. The receptors were sampled from an adult in good health. Both conserved end residues are part of each CDR3. The D gene is left open where the match is weak. Clone size, where shown, is once, few, many, or a class for clones that have expanded.

j_gene: TRBJ2-7; abundance: once; v_gene: TRBV19; d_gene: TRBD2; CDR3aa: CASSTSGLQYEQYF; CDR3nt: TGTGCCAGTTCGACTAGCGGACTTCAGTACGAGCAGTACTTC
j_gene: TRBJ1-6; abundance: -; v_gene: TRBV3-1/TRBV3-2; d_gene: -; CDR3aa: CASSPLGNSPLHF; CDR3nt: TGTGCCAGCAGCCCTTTGGGCAATTCACCCCTCCACTTT
j_gene: TRBJ2-3; abundance: -; v_gene: TRBV30; d_gene: TRBD1; CDR3aa: CAWRFGQGIDTQYF; CDR3nt: TGTGCCTGGAGGTTTGGACAGGGAATAGATACGCAGTATTTT
j_gene: TRBJ2-1; abundance: few; v_gene: TRBV7-9; d_gene: -; CDR3aa: CASSGPPSSYNEQFF; CDR3nt: TGTGCCAGCAGCGGCCCGCCTAGCTCCTACAATGAGCAGTTCTTC
j_gene: TRBJ2-3; abundance: -; v_gene: TRBV10-3; d_gene: TRBD2; CDR3aa: CAISDPGLAGVTDTQYF; CDR3nt: TGTGCCATCAGTGATCCGGGGCTAGCGGGAGTCACAGATACGCAGTATTTT
j_gene: TRBJ1-5; abundance: -; v_gene: TRBV18; d_gene: TRBD1; CDR3aa: CASSKGTDSNQPQHF; CDR3nt: TGTGCCAGCTCAAAGGGGACAGATAGCAATCAGCCCCAGCATTTT
j_gene: TRBJ2-5; abundance: -; v_gene: TRBV6-5; d_gene: TRBD1; CDR3aa: CASNPGQGLETQYF; CDR3nt: TGTGCCAGCAACCCCGGACAGGGGCTGGAGACCCAGTACTTC
j_gene: TRBJ2-2; abundance: few; v_gene: TRBV28; d_gene: -; CDR3aa: CASRSGGAGELFF; CDR3nt: TGTGCCAGCAGGTCAGGAGGGGCCGGGGAGCTGTTTTTT
j_gene: TRBJ2-1; abundance: -; v_gene: TRBV7-9; d_gene: -; CDR3aa: CASSLMESSQFF; CDR3nt: TGTGCCAGCAGCTTAATGGAGAGCTCACAGTTCTTC
j_gene: TRBJ2-7; abundance: -; v_gene: TRBV6-1; d_gene: -; CDR3aa: CASSELGRVREQYF; CDR3nt: TGTGCCAGCAGTGAATTAGGCAGGGTGCGCGAGCAGTACTTC
j_gene: TRBJ1-2; abundance: -; v_gene: TRBV29-1; d_gene: TRBD1; CDR3aa: CSVAGGTDGRGYTF; CDR3nt: TGCAGCGTCGCCGGCGGGACAGATGGACGTGGCTACACCTTC
j_gene: TRBJ2-2; abundance: -; v_gene: TRBV28; d_gene: -; CDR3aa: CASSLLGTGELFF; CDR3nt: TGTGCCAGCAGTTTACTAGGGACCGGGGAGCTGTTTTTT
j_gene: TRBJ2-5; abundance: once; v_gene: TRBV4-1; d_gene: -; CDR3aa: CASSQERDDQTQYF; CDR3nt: TGCGCCAGCAGCCAAGAACGAGATGATCAGACCCAGTACTTC
j_gene: TRBJ2-1; abundance: -; v_gene: TRBV3-1/TRBV3-2; d_gene: TRBD2; CDR3aa: CASSQAGGGTSAYNEQFF; CDR3nt: TGTGCCAGCAGCCAAGCTGGGGGAGGGACTAGCGCCTACAATGAGCAGTTCTTC
j_gene: TRBJ1-3; abundance: once; v_gene: TRBV9; d_gene: -; CDR3aa: CASSGRKRGDSGNTIYF; CDR3nt: TGTGCCAGCAGCGGGCGGAAAAGAGGGGACTCTGGAAACACCATATATTTT
j_gene: TRBJ1-2; abundance: -; v_gene: TRBV6-5; d_gene: -; CDR3aa: CASSFSRTAYGYTF; CDR3nt: TGTGCCAGCAGTTTCTCACGGACGGCTTATGGCTACACCTTC
j_gene: TRBJ2-1; abundance: -; v_gene: TRBV27; d_gene: -; CDR3aa: CASSLSPGNNEQFF; CDR3nt: TGTGCCAGCAGTTTATCACCCGGAAACAATGAGCAGTTCTTC
j_gene: TRBJ2-1; abundance: -; v_gene: TRBV19; d_gene: TRBD2; CDR3aa: CASSIPLAGGEQFF; CDR3nt: TGTGCCAGTAGTATACCCCTAGCGGGGGGTGAGCAGTTCTTC
j_gene: TRBJ2-1; abundance: -; v_gene: TRBV7-9; d_gene: -; CDR3aa: CASMGLAYNEQFF; CDR3nt: TGTGCCAGCATGGGCTTGGCCTACAATGAGCAGTTCTTC
j_gene: TRBJ1-5; abundance: -; v_gene: TRBV4-2; d_gene: -; CDR3aa: CASSQGLLGNQPQHF; CDR3nt: TGTGCCAGCAGCCAAGGATTGCTGGGCAATCAGCCCCAGCATTTT
j_gene: TRBJ2-3; abundance: -; v_gene: TRBV4-1; d_gene: TRBD2; CDR3aa: CASSQDAGESDTQYF; CDR3nt: TGCGCCAGCAGCCAAGATGCGGGGGAATCAGATACGCAGTATTTT
j_gene: TRBJ2-1; abundance: -; v_gene: TRBV7-9; d_gene: -; CDR3aa: CASSFNPGRVSRDNEQFF; CDR3nt: TGTGCCAGCAGCTTCAACCCTGGCAGGGTTTCACGGGACAATGAGCAGTTCTTC
j_gene: TRBJ1-1; abundance: -; v_gene: TRBV19; d_gene: -; CDR3aa: CASSLEGRGDTEAFF; CDR3nt: TGTGCCAGTAGCCTAGAGGGCAGGGGCGACACTGAAGCTTTCTTT
j_gene: TRBJ2-7; abundance: once; v_gene: TRBV3-1/TRBV3-2; d_gene: -; CDR3aa: CASSQSRVSYEQYF; CDR3nt: TGTGCCAGCAGCCAAAGCCGGGTCTCCTACGAGCAGTACTTC
j_gene: TRBJ1-2; abundance: -; v_gene: TRBV5-4; d_gene: TRBD1; CDR3aa: CASSLGQGNYGYTF; CDR3nt: TGTGCCAGCAGCTTAGGACAGGGGAACTATGGCTACACCTTC
j_gene: TRBJ2-1; abundance: -; v_gene: TRBV5-6; d_gene: -; CDR3aa: CASSLEVGDNEQFF; CDR3nt: TGTGCCAGCAGCTTGGAAGTGGGGGACAATGAGCAGTTCTTC
j_gene: TRBJ1-6; abundance: -; v_gene: TRBV2; d_gene: -; CDR3aa: CASSEGILRLHF; CDR3nt: TGTGCCAGCAGTGAAGGAATCCTGAGGCTCCACTTT
j_gene: TRBJ1-1; abundance: -; v_gene: TRBV9; d_gene: -; CDR3aa: CASNEGEGTEAFF; CDR3nt: TGTGCCAGCAATGAGGGGGAAGGCACTGAAGCTTTCTTT
j_gene: TRBJ2-7; abundance: -; v_gene: TRBV4-2; d_gene: TRBD2; CDR3aa: CASSQDDGASGSQREQYF; CDR3nt: TGTGCCAGCAGCCAAGATGATGGTGCTAGCGGGAGTCAGAGGGAGCAGTACTTC
j_gene: TRBJ1-1; abundance: -; v_gene: TRBV21-1; d_gene: -; CDR3aa: CASSVRDNLGMNTEAFF; CDR3nt: TGTGCCAGCAGCGTCCGGGACAACCTGGGAATGAACACTGAAGCTTTCTTT
j_gene: TRBJ1-5; abundance: -; v_gene: TRBV6-2/TRBV6-3; d_gene: -; CDR3aa: CASSSGQPQHF; CDR3nt: TGTGCCAGCAGTTCAGGACAGCCCCAGCATTTT
j_gene: TRBJ1-2; abundance: -; v_gene: TRBV15; d_gene: -; CDR3aa: CATSRGTGNGYTF; CDR3nt: TGTGCCACCAGCAGAGGAACGGGGAACGGCTACACCTTC
j_gene: TRBJ2-6; abundance: -; v_gene: TRBV9; d_gene: -; CDR3aa: CASSVSRASGANVLTF; CDR3nt: TGTGCCAGCAGCGTAAGCAGGGCCTCTGGGGCCAACGTCCTGACTTTC
j_gene: TRBJ2-1; abundance: -; v_gene: TRBV2; d_gene: -; CDR3aa: CASMGWNEQFF; CDR3nt: TGTGCCAGCATGGGGTGGAATGAGCAGTTCTTC
j_gene: TRBJ2-1; abundance: -; v_gene: TRBV5-1; d_gene: TRBD2; CDR3aa: CASSLGGLAGVRWFF; CDR3nt: TGCGCCAGCAGCTTGGGAGGGCTAGCGGGGGTTCGTTGGTTCTTC
j_gene: TRBJ2-1; abundance: -; v_gene: TRBV28; d_gene: -; CDR3aa: CASSPSYRANNEQFF; CDR3nt: TGTGCCAGCTCCCCTTCCTACAGGGCCAACAATGAGCAGTTCTTC
j_gene: TRBJ2-7; abundance: -; v_gene: TRBV4-2; d_gene: TRBD2; CDR3aa: CASSQPGTSGRYNNEQYF; CDR3nt: TGTGCCAGCAGCCAACCCGGGACTAGCGGGAGATATAATAACGAGCAGTACTTC
j_gene: TRBJ2-3; abundance: -; v_gene: TRBV27; d_gene: -; CDR3aa: CASGPGMLADTQYF; CDR3nt: TGTGCCAGCGGGCCAGGAATGTTGGCAGATACGCAGTATTTT
j_gene: TRBJ1-5; abundance: -; v_gene: TRBV6-5; d_gene: -; CDR3aa: CASSYSTRQQSKPQHF; CDR3nt: TGTGCCAGCAGTTACTCGACTCGACAGCAATCAAAGCCCCAGCATTTT
j_gene: TRBJ2-1; abundance: -; v_gene: TRBV5-8; d_gene: -; CDR3aa: CASSFRAQNSEQFF; CDR3nt: TGTGCCAGCAGCTTTAGGGCGCAGAATAGTGAGCAGTTCTTC
j_gene: TRBJ2-7; abundance: -; v_gene: TRBV5-6; d_gene: -; CDR3aa: CASSLQGTSFLYEQYF; CDR3nt: TGTGCCAGCAGCTTACAGGGCACTAGCTTCCTCTACGAGCAGTACTTC
j_gene: TRBJ1-5; abundance: few; v_gene: TRBV6-1; d_gene: -; CDR3aa: CASSDGINQPQHF; CDR3nt: TGTGCCAGCAGTGACGGGATTAATCAGCCCCAGCATTTT
j_gene: TRBJ2-5; abundance: once; v_gene: TRBV5-4; d_gene: -; CDR3aa: CASSSGTHETQYF; CDR3nt: TGTGCCAGCAGCTCGGGGACCCATGAGACCCAGTACTTC
j_gene: TRBJ1-1; abundance: -; v_gene: TRBV6-5; d_gene: -; CDR3aa: CASTNNEGTEAFF; CDR3nt: TGTGCCAGCACTAACAATGAGGGAACTGAAGCTTTCTTT
j_gene: TRBJ2-3; abundance: -; v_gene: TRBV6-5; d_gene: -; CDR3aa: CASSLGGGADTQYF; CDR3nt: TGTGCCAGCAGCCTAGGGGGGGGTGCAGATACGCAGTATTTT
j_gene: TRBJ2-3; abundance: -; v_gene: TRBV11-2; d_gene: TRBD2; CDR3aa: CASSLPSGEGADTQYF; CDR3nt: TGTGCCAGCAGCTTACCCAGCGGGGAGGGAGCAGATACGCAGTATTTT
j_gene: TRBJ1-2; abundance: few; v_gene: TRBV28; d_gene: TRBD1; CDR3aa: CASSVGTGGNYGYTF; CDR3nt: TGTGCCAGCAGTGTCGGGACAGGTGGTAACTATGGCTACACCTTC
j_gene: TRBJ1-1; abundance: -; v_gene: TRBV6-5; d_gene: TRBD1; CDR3aa: CASSYSTGDSEAFF; CDR3nt: TGTGCCAGCAGTTACTCTACAGGGGACTCTGAAGCTTTCTTT
j_gene: TRBJ2-1; abundance: few; v_gene: TRBV19; d_gene: -; CDR3aa: CASMGGWGEQFF; CDR3nt: TGTGCCAGTATGGGAGGATGGGGGGAGCAGTTCTTC
j_gene: TRBJ2-1; abundance: -; v_gene: TRBV27; d_gene: TRBD2; CDR3aa: CASSFGRGGYNEQFF; CDR3nt: TGTGCCAGCAGTTTCGGGCGGGGGGGCTACAATGAGCAGTTCTTC
j_gene: TRBJ2-7; abundance: -; v_gene: TRBV7-9; d_gene: -; CDR3aa: CASSFSQGSGEQYF; CDR3nt: TGTGCCAGCAGCTTTAGTCAGGGCTCGGGGGAGCAGTACTTC
j_gene: TRBJ1-2; abundance: -; v_gene: TRBV27; d_gene: -; CDR3aa: CASSRLGNSYGYTF; CDR3nt: TGTGCCAGCAGTCGCCTGGGGAATTCATATGGCTACACCTTC
j_gene: TRBJ1-1; abundance: -; v_gene: TRBV27; d_gene: -; CDR3aa: CASSLSSSAEAFF; CDR3nt: TGTGCCAGCAGTTTATCCTCATCCGCGGAAGCTTTCTTT
j_gene: TRBJ2-7; abundance: -; v_gene: TRBV3-1/TRBV3-2; d_gene: -; CDR3aa: CASSQELVGYEQYF; CDR3nt: TGTGCCAGCAGCCAAGAACTAGTGGGCTACGAGCAGTACTTC
j_gene: TRBJ2-7; abundance: -; v_gene: TRBV4-2; d_gene: -; CDR3aa: CASSPPVGRESHEQYF; CDR3nt: TGTGCCAGCAGCCCACCGGTGGGCAGGGAATCCCACGAGCAGTACTTC
j_gene: TRBJ1-5; abundance: -; v_gene: TRBV6-2/TRBV6-3; d_gene: -; CDR3aa: CASSYEGLNSNQPQHF; CDR3nt: TGTGCCAGCAGTTACGAAGGGCTTAATAGCAATCAGCCCCAGCATTTT